One sample yielded the 7 T cell receptor beta chains listed below, sequenced in a study of T cells after yellow fever vaccination. TCRdb reprocessed the 5' RACE reads with MiXCR, giving one entry per CDR3 protein. In the table there are some 320,000 distinct CDR3 sequences, roughly a tenth of which are singletons. The starting material was CD4+ T cells sorted from PBMCs, obtained 45 days after the yellow fever booster vaccination. These receptors were obtained from a young man who received the YFV17D yellow fever vaccine.

This clonotype has ten or more counts. This chain connects TRBV5-6 to TRBJ1-3; D call uncertain. V lost 5 bases to trimming and J lost 0 bases, with 3 bases between them. The CDR3 consists of 12 residues. Germline CDR1 and CDR2: SGHDT and YYEEEE. The chain's CDR3 is CASRSSGNTIYF. Written as DNA, the CDR3 is TGTGCCAGCAGGTCCTCTGGAAACACCATATATTTT.

This clonotype was seen ten or more times. The chain couples TRBV6-5 to TRBJ2-6, with D possibly TRBD1 on 5 matching bases. Deletions cut 4 bases from V and 1 base from J, with 14 bases between. CDR1 is MNHEY, CDR2 SVGAGI, per germline. The CDR3 extends over 17 amino acids. This CDR3 reads CASSFTPQGSGANVLTF. Here the CDR3 DNA reads TGTGCCAGCAGTTTCACCCCCCAGGGTTCTGGGGCCAACGTCCTGACTTTC.

The V gene is TRBV25-1, the J gene TRBJ2-2; a possible D gene is TRBD1 (5 bases). This CDR3 is built from 14 residues. The V gene's germline CDR1 is MGHDK and CDR2 SYGVNS. The V and J ends lost 8 bases and 6 bases respectively, with 16 bases between them. CDR3 nucleotides: TGTGCCAGCGGCAGGGCTTTACAGTCCGGGGAGCTGTTTTTT. It specifies CASGRALQSGELFF.

This clonotype has more than one count but fewer than ten. The gene calls are TRBV11-1 and TRBJ1-2, with D perhaps TRBD1 (5 bases). The CDR3 covers 13 residues. The germline V and J ends were trimmed by 3 bases and 8 bases, with 13 bases remaining between them. The germline V gene has CDR1 SGHAT and CDR2 FQDESV (reference sequence). Written as DNA, the CDR3 is TGTGCCAGCAGCTTCAGGGTTAAGGAGGGCTACACCTTC. Protein product: CASSFRVKEGYTF. Filled out from reference TRBV11-1 and TRBJ1-2, the complete variable domain reads EAEVAQSPRYKITEKSQAVAFWCDPISGHATLYWYRQILGQGPELLVQFQDESVVDDSQLPKDRFSAERLKGVDSTLKIQPAELGDSAMYLCASSFRVKEGYTFGSGTRLTVV.

The sample holds a few counts of this clonotype. The genes are TRBV9 and TRBJ2-5; a weak D match, TRBD2 (5 bases). Trimming stripped 0 bases from V and 7 bases from J, with 10 bases between. Germline CDR1 is SGDLS and CDR2 is YYNGEE. The CDR3 is made up of 13 amino acids. The CDR3 reads CASSVAGLGTQYF. CDR3 coding DNA: TGTGCCAGCAGCGTAGCGGGGTTAGGGACCCAGTACTTC. Using reference TRBV9 and TRBJ2-5 for the parts outside the CDR3, the full variable domain is DSGVTQTPKHLITATGQRVTLRCSPRSGDLSVYWYQQSLDQGLQFLIQYYNGEERAKGNILERFSAQQFPDLHSELNLSSLELGDSALYFCASSVAGLGTQYFGPGTRLLVL.

The table lists this clonotype with a few counts. The gene calls are TRBV5-1 and TRBJ2-6; either TRBD1 or TRBD2 may supply D (6 bases each). The CDR3 covers 17 residues. Deletions cut 0 bases from V and 2 bases from J, with 12 bases between. CDR1 and CDR2 (germline): SGHRS, YFSETQ. CDR3: CASSLAPGGAGANVLTF. The CDR3 coding sequence is TGCGCCAGCAGCTTGGCCCCCGGGGGCGCTGGGGCCAACGTCCTGACTTTC.

This chain links TRBV4-1 with TRBJ2-7; D ambiguous. Trimming took 5 bases from V and 5 from J, leaving 25 bases between them. The germline V gene encodes CDR1 MGHRA and CDR2 YSYEKL. The CDR3 is 17 amino acids. CDR3 sequence: CASSNYRARGSGDEQYF. In DNA form, the CDR3 reads TGCGCCAGCAGCAACTATCGGGCACGAGGCTCCGGCGACGAGCAGTACTTC.